These T cell receptor beta chains were read from a single sample in a study of neurological immune-mediated disorders. TCRdb processed the 5' RACE reads anew with MiXCR; each CDR3 protein has one entry. Seen here are over 25,000 distinct CDR3 sequences, approximately 15% observed once, and the top ten hold 4.5% to 5%. Sequenced material: CD4+ T cells from blood. Source of these receptors: a female donor with HTLV-1-associated myelopathy (HAM/TSP). Both conserved end residues are part of each CDR3. A D gene is named only where the DNA matches it firmly. Expanded clones get a size class; other rows say once, few or many, or leave the size out.

D gene	V gene	clone size	J gene	CDR3 protein	CDR3 DNA
-	TRBV7-2	many	TRBJ1-2	CASSPPGRRNYGYTF	TGTGCCAGCAGCCCTCCGGGACGGCGGAACTATGGCTACACCTTC
-	TRBV14	many	TRBJ2-1	CEAPCYCSYNEQFF	TGTGAAGCACCCTGCTACTGCTCCTACAATGAGCAGTTCTTC
TRBD1	TRBV7-3	medium-sized	TRBJ1-1	CASSTQGIAEAFF	TGTGCCAGCAGTACACAGGGGATAGCTGAAGCTTTCTTT
TRBD1	TRBV6-1	many	TRBJ1-2	CASSEAALGQGSVDGYTF	TGTGCCAGCAGTGAAGCAGCGCTCGGACAGGGAAGTGTTGATGGCTACACCTTC
-	TRBV5-5	many	TRBJ2-3	CASSSYTDTQYF	TGTGCCAGCAGCTCCTACACAGATACGCAGTATTTT
-	TRBV10-3	many	TRBJ2-1	CAISDHIGPNGGPSYNEQFF	TGTGCCATCAGTGACCATATAGGCCCTAACGGGGGCCCCTCCTACAATGAGCAGTTCTTC
-	TRBV14	-	TRBJ2-3	CASSPSVGWTDTQYF	TGTGCCAGCAGTCCATCGGTCGGGTGGACAGATACTCAGTATTTT
-	TRBV20-1	many	TRBJ1-5	CSARDHGTAKEPQHF	TGCAGTGCTAGAGATCACGGGACGGCCAAGGAGCCCCAGCATTTT
-	TRBV20-1	many	TRBJ2-7	CSARLRGRGEQYF	TGCAGTGCTAGACTGCGGGGGCGGGGCGAGCAGTACTTC
-	TRBV29-1	large	TRBJ1-2	CSVEGKGYTF	TGCAGCGTTGAGGGGAAGGGCTACACCTTC
TRBD2	TRBV11-2	many	TRBJ2-3	CASSPREASYTQYF	TGTGCCAGCAGCCCGCGGGAGGCCAGTTATACGCAGTATTTT
-	TRBV7-9	many	TRBJ2-6	CASSPPGAGNSGANVLTF	TGTGCCAGCAGCCCCCCCGGGGCAGGGAACTCTGGGGCCAACGTCCTGACTTTC
-	TRBV7-2	many	TRBJ1-2	CASSLDTGDRGNGYTF	TGTGCCAGCAGCTTAGATACCGGGGACCGGGGGAATGGCTACACCTTC
-	TRBV7-2	many	TRBJ2-5	CASSRPGGAQETQYF	TGTGCCAGCAGCCGTCCTGGGGGGGCCCAAGAGACCCAGTACTTC
-	TRBV7-2	many	TRBJ2-3	CASLRPTDTQYF	TGTGCCAGCTTGAGGCCCACAGATACGCAGTATTTT
TRBD2	TRBV20-1	-	TRBJ2-1	CSARQRGYQVEQFF	TGCAGTGCTAGACAGCGGGGGTACCAGGTTGAGCAGTTCTTC
TRBD2	TRBV12-3/TRBV12-4	many	TRBJ2-1	CASRPFAGAAYEQFF	TGTGCCAGCAGACCTTTTGCGGGAGCAGCTTATGAGCAGTTCTTC
-	TRBV24-1	-	TRBJ2-3	CATSDRAKTDTQYF	TGTGCCACCAGTGACCGCGCCAAGACGGATACGCAGTATTTT
TRBD2	TRBV4-2	many	TRBJ2-2	CASSQDGLAGVTGELFF	TGTGCCAGCAGCCAAGACGGACTAGCGGGCGTCACCGGGGAGCTGTTTTTT
-	TRBV20-1	many	TRBJ2-7	CSARGRTSGFYEQYF	TGCAGTGCTAGAGGTCGCACTAGTGGGTTTTACGAGCAGTACTTC
-	TRBV2	medium-sized	TRBJ2-3	CASSDVGHTRTDTQYF	TGTGCCAGCAGTGACGTCGGCCACACTCGGACAGATACGCAGTATTTT
TRBD1	TRBV24-1	many	TRBJ2-7	CATSDLEGAEQYF	TGTGCCACCAGTGATTTAGAGGGGGCCGAGCAGTACTTC
TRBD1	TRBV7-9	many	TRBJ2-6	CAIATGTGGSGANVLTF	TGTGCCATAGCAACCGGGACAGGGGGCTCTGGGGCCAACGTCCTGACTTTC
TRBD1	TRBV10-3	many	TRBJ2-7	CAIRQGQSSDEQYF	TGTGCCATCAGGCAGGGACAGTCTTCTGACGAGCAGTACTTC
-	TRBV12-3/TRBV12-4	-	TRBJ2-3	CASSWVSLTDTQYF	TGTGCCAGCAGTTGGGTATCCCTCACAGATACGCAGTATTTT
TRBD2	TRBV20-1	many	TRBJ2-3	CSARVTGLATDTQYF	TGCAGTGCTAGAGTCACGGGACTAGCCACAGATACGCAGTATTTT
TRBD2	TRBV7-2	many	TRBJ2-1	CASKGTSDYNEQFF	TGTGCCAGCAAGGGGACTAGCGACTACAATGAGCAGTTCTTC
-	TRBV7-2	many	TRBJ2-7	CASSSGGGRRSYEQYF	TGTGCCAGCAGCTCAGGGGGAGGTCGGCGCTCCTACGAGCAGTACTTC
-	TRBV10-3	-	TRBJ1-1	CAIHRDTLEMTEAFF	TGTGCCATCCACCGGGACACCCTGGAAATGACTGAAGCTTTCTTT
-	TRBV28	many	TRBJ1-2	CASSNDTEFYGYTF	TGTGCCAGCAGTAATGACACGGAGTTCTATGGCTACACCTTC
-	TRBV5-1	many	TRBJ2-2	CASSSTDTGELFF	TGCGCCAGCAGCTCGACGGACACCGGGGAGCTGTTTTTT
-	TRBV5-1	many	TRBJ2-1	CASSSRATNNEQFF	TGCGCCAGCAGCTCCCGTGCCACGAACAATGAGCAGTTCTTC
-	TRBV3-1	many	TRBJ2-2	CASSQEAPPRDTGELFF	TGTGCCAGCAGCCAAGAGGCTCCACCCAGGGACACCGGGGAGCTGTTTTTT
TRBD1	TRBV6-5	many	TRBJ1-2	CASRPTGGNYGYTF	TGTGCCAGCAGGCCGACAGGGGGAAACTATGGCTACACCTTC
TRBD1	TRBV7-2	many	TRBJ2-4	CASSSGGGKNIQYF	TGTGCCAGCAGCTCAGGGGGCGGCAAAAACATTCAGTACTTC
-	TRBV29-1	-	TRBJ2-7	CRVERKGDEQYF	TGCAGAGTTGAACGAAAGGGGGACGAGCAGTACTTC
-	TRBV20-1	few	TRBJ1-1	CSARVGVGGTEAFF	TGCAGTGCTAGAGTGGGGGTCGGCGGCACTGAAGCTTTCTTT
-	TRBV20-1	many	TRBJ1-4	CSARDSFRATNEKLFF	TGCAGTGCTAGAGATAGCTTCAGGGCAACTAATGAAAAACTGTTTTTT
TRBD2	TRBV5-1	many	TRBJ2-1	CASGPGLTYNEQFF	TGCGCCAGCGGGCCGGGACTAACCTACAATGAGCAGTTCTTC
-	TRBV3-1	many	TRBJ1-3	CASSQLRQALIYF	TGTGCCAGCAGCCAACTACGACAGGCGCTAATATATTTT
-	TRBV20-1	many	TRBJ2-3	CSARDPPDTQYF	TGCAGTGCTAGAGATCCCCCAGATACGCAGTATTTT
-	TRBV7-2	many	TRBJ2-5	CASSLGLRQETQYF	TGTGCCAGCAGCTTAGGTCTGCGCCAAGAGACCCAGTACTTC
TRBD1	TRBV10-3	many	TRBJ2-7	CAISSGQGGRYEQYF	TGTGCCATCAGTTCGGGACAGGGGGGGAGGTACGAGCAGTACTTC
-	TRBV28	many	TRBJ2-1	CASSLGSFFEQINSYNEQFF	TGTGCCAGCAGTTTAGGGTCTTTTTTCGAACAGATCAACTCCTACAATGAGCAGTTCTTC
-	TRBV20-1	many	TRBJ2-3	CSARDGRGRDTQYF	TGCAGTGCTAGAGATGGGCGGGGGCGGGATACGCAGTATTTT
TRBD1	TRBV6-1	many	TRBJ2-1	CASSNRDRSYNEQFF	TGTGCCAGCAGTAACCGGGACAGGTCCTACAATGAGCAGTTCTTC
TRBD2	TRBV20-1	many	TRBJ2-3	CSAKPSGADTQYF	TGCAGTGCTAAGCCTAGCGGGGCAGATACGCAGTATTTT
TRBD2	TRBV5-1	many	TRBJ2-7	CASSLGTSGSYEQYF	TGCGCCAGCAGCCTCGGGACTAGCGGCTCCTACGAGCAGTACTTC
-	TRBV29-1	-	TRBJ1-2	CSGRQANYGYTF	TGCAGCGGGCGACAGGCGAACTATGGCTACACCTTC
-	TRBV14	many	TRBJ2-3	CASSQDPGQDTQYF	TGTGCCAGCAGCCAAGATCCGGGTCAAGATACGCAGTATTTT
-	TRBV27	many	TRBJ2-2	CASSSGPDGLANTGELFF	TGTGCCAGCAGTTCCGGACCGGATGGTCTCGCGAACACCGGGGAGCTGTTTTTT
-	TRBV20-1	many	TRBJ1-2	CSARSTGLWNYGYTF	TGCAGTGCTAGATCCACAGGTTTATGGAACTATGGCTACACCTTC
-	TRBV7-9	many	TRBJ2-1	CASSLGASYNEQFF	TGTGCCAGCAGCTTAGGGGCCTCCTACAATGAGCAGTTCTTC